The clone carrying this TCR beta chain was detected many times. These data come from a study of response to subunit inactivated influenza vaccine. This CDR3 is 15 amino acids long. Per germline, CDR1 LGHDT and CDR2 YNNKEL (reference sequence). The germline V and J ends were trimmed by 3 bases and 0 bases, with 9 bases remaining between them. TCRdb itself ran the RT-PCR reads through MiXCR, one entry per CDR3 protein. The sample carries hundreds of thousands of distinct CDR3 sequences, less than 8% recorded once. The receptor was derived from a man between 50 and 75 years old who received an inactivated influenza vaccine. The V gene is TRBV3-1, the J gene TRBJ2-1; D ambiguous. This material consisted of PBMCs from blood, taken roughly 24 months after vaccination. Here the CDR3 reads CASSHVVSSYNEQFF. In nucleotides, the CDR3 is TGTGCCAGCAGCCACGTCGTCAGCTCCTACAATGAGCAGTTCTTC.